Listed below are T cell receptor beta chains from one sample, sequenced in a study of Graves' ophthalmopathy and Graves' hyperthyroidism. TCRdb reprocessed the multiplex PCR reads with MiXCR, giving one entry per CDR3 protein. This table has roughly 500,000 distinct CDR3 sequences, around 14% appearing once. Sequenced sample: blood. The source is a woman aged 25 to 45 with Graves' ophthalmopathy. CDR3s include the opening cysteine and the closing phenylalanine or tryptophan. Fields, in order: D gene, clone size, J gene, V gene, CDR3 DNA, CDR3 protein. The D gene is left open where the match is weak. Size values are once, few and many counts, or a class for expanded clones, and some rows have none.

NA NA TRBJ1-6 TRBV6-1 TGTGCCAGCAGGCCGGACGGTGGTTTTAATTCACCCCTCCACTTT CASRPDGGFNSPLHF
NA many TRBJ1-5 TRBV4-1 TGCGCCAGCAGCCAATTCCAGGGGATGGGAAGCGGTCAGCCCCAGCATTTT CASSQFQGMGSGQPQHF
NA NA TRBJ2-2 TRBV4-1 TGCGCCAGCAGTCCGATGTCTAGTAACACCGGGGAGCTGTTTTTT CASSPMSSNTGELFF
NA many TRBJ1-2 TRBV27 TGTGCCACCGGTTTCGCCGGGACGATCTATGGCTACACCTTC CATGFAGTIYGYTF
NA few TRBJ2-2 TRBV12-3/TRBV12-4 TGTGCCAGCAGTTCCTCCACCGGGGAGCTGTGTTTT CASSSSTGELCF
NA many TRBJ2-5 TRBV10-3 TGTGCCATCAGTCCGCAGGCGGGACAAGAGACCCAGTACTTC CAISPQAGQETQYF
NA many TRBJ1-5 TRBV28 TGTGCCAGCAGTTTAAAAATAGGGATCCTTCAGCCCCAGCATTTT CASSLKIGILQPQHF
TRBD1 NA TRBJ2-7 TRBV18 TGTGCCAGCTCACCGGGGGGACAGGCCTACGAGCAGTACTTC CASSPGGQAYEQYF
NA NA TRBJ1-1 TRBV4-1 TGCGCCAGCAGAATCAGGGTTCTGAACACTGAAGCTTTCTTT CASRIRVLNTEAFF
NA many TRBJ2-7 TRBV15 TGTGCCACCAGCAGAGTAAGACAAGACTACGAGCAGTACTTC CATSRVRQDYEQYF
NA NA TRBJ2-4 TRBV2 TGTGCCAGCAGCGAGGGGCCTTTTCAGTACTTC CASSEGPFQYF
TRBD1 many TRBJ2-7 TRBV10-1 TGCGCCAGCCCCTTGACAGGGCTGAGGTCCTACGAGCAGTACTTC CASPLTGLRSYEQYF
TRBD1 NA TRBJ2-7 TRBV6-2/TRBV6-3 TGTGCCAGCAGCCCCGAGGGACAGGGGATCTACGAGCAGTACTTC CASSPEGQGIYEQYF
NA many TRBJ2-5 TRBV5-1 TGCGCCAGCAGCTTGCCGGGGAGCCAAGAGACCCAGTACTTC CASSLPGSQETQYF
NA many TRBJ1-1 TRBV12-3/TRBV12-4 TGTGCCAGCAGTTTATGGGGGCTGGACACTGAAGCTCTCTTT CASSLWGLDTEALF
NA many TRBJ2-7 TRBV29-1 TGCAGCGTTGAAGATCCCCGACAGTTCTCGCCGCCCTACGAGCAGTACTTC CSVEDPRQFSPPYEQYF
NA NA TRBJ2-2 TRBV5-1 TGCGCCAGCAGCTTGTCCCGGGCGGGGAACACCGGGGAGCTGTTTTTT CASSLSRAGNTGELFF
NA many TRBJ2-2 TRBV4-1 TGCGCCAGCAGCCCGCCTCCACCACAGGGTAGCACCGGGGAGCTGTTTTTT CASSPPPPQGSTGELFF
NA many TRBJ2-7 TRBV6-1 TGTGCCAGCAGTGAATCAGAGGGCTACGAGCAGTACTTC CASSESEGYEQYF
NA NA TRBJ2-5 TRBV6-4 TGTGCCAGCACTGTGGAAAACCAAGAGACCCAGTACTTC CASTVENQETQYF
NA many TRBJ2-7 TRBV27 TGTGCCAGCAGTCCCTACGCTGGTTTGGGGCCCGAGCAGTACTTC CASSPYAGLGPEQYF
TRBD1 many TRBJ2-4 TRBV12-3/TRBV12-4 TGTGCCAGCAGTTTGGGACAGGGGAATCCGGGGAACATTAAGTACTTC CASSLGQGNPGNIKYF
TRBD2 many TRBJ2-5 TRBV6-1 TGTGCCAGCATAAGACTAGCGGGGGGAGAGACCCAGTACTTC CASIRLAGGETQYF
TRBD1 many TRBJ2-7 TRBV6-1 TGCGCCAGTTGGACAGGGTCTTCCTACGAGCAGTACTTC CASWTGSSYEQYF
NA many TRBJ1-1 TRBV4-1 TGCGCCAGCAGCCAGCCCCTGGTTGATACTGAAGCTTTCTTT CASSQPLVDTEAFF
NA many TRBJ1-1 TRBV7-9 TGTGCCAGCAGCTTAGTCGGCAGCCAGCATGAAGCTTTCTTT CASSLVGSQHEAFF
NA many TRBJ1-3 TRBV28 TGTGCCAGCAGCCAACCCCAGGACTCTGGAAACACCATATATTTT CASSQPQDSGNTIYF
TRBD1 many TRBJ2-7 TRBV5-6 TGTGCCAGCACCTGGAGGTTCGGGACAGGGGCTAACGAGCAGTACTTC CASTWRFGTGANEQYF
NA many TRBJ1-2 TRBV5-5 TGTGCCAGCAGCCTCGGGGGGATGGATAGCTATGGCTACACCTTC CASSLGGMDSYGYTF
NA NA TRBJ2-2 TRBV15 TGTGCCACCAGCATGGGGACACTATTCACCGGGGAGCTGTTTTTT CATSMGTLFTGELFF
NA many TRBJ1-1 TRBV6-1 TGTGCCAGCACGGTGAGGGGTGACGCTGAAGCTTTCTTT CASTVRGDAEAFF
NA many TRBJ1-5 TRBV7-2 TGTGCCAACAGCTCCGACCTTAATCAGCCCCAGCATTTT CANSSDLNQPQHF
NA many TRBJ1-1 TRBV2 TGTGCCAGCATTAAATCTCAGTTAATGAACACTGAAGCTTTCTTT CASIKSQLMNTEAFF
NA NA TRBJ1-1 TRBV10-3 TGTGCCATCAGCTCCGGACAGATCTCGAACACTGAAGCTTTCTTT CAISSGQISNTEAFF
TRBD2 once TRBJ2-7 TRBV11-2 TGTGCCAGCAGCTTAGATAGCGGGATGTCCGGCGAGCAGTACTTC CASSLDSGMSGEQYF
TRBD1 NA TRBJ2-6 TRBV10-2 TGCGCCAGCAGCTCTGCCACGGGACAGGGCCCCTCTGGGGCCAACGTCCTGACTTTC CASSSATGQGPSGANVLTF
TRBD1 many TRBJ1-1 TRBV6-1 TGTGCCAGCAGACCGGGACAGGGACCTGAAGCTTTCTTT CASRPGQGPEAFF
NA many TRBJ2-7 TRBV6-5 TGTGCCAGCAGTTCCTCTACTTCCGAGCAGTACTTC CASSSSTSEQYF
NA NA TRBJ1-1 TRBV24-1 TGTGCCACCAGTGATTTGCAAGGGCCTAACACTGAAGCTTTCTTT CATSDLQGPNTEAFF
NA many TRBJ2-7 TRBV12-3/TRBV12-4 TGTGCCAGCAGTTGGACGGGGAGCTCCTACGAGCAGTACTTC CASSWTGSSYEQYF